This T cell receptor beta chain was captured by sequencing in a study of regulatory T cells in long-lasting Graves disease. Whole-study results and caveats: The work looked only at peripheral blood and did not look at thyroid tissue. Accuracy may have been reduced by the small sample size.

Both iRepertoire HTBI primers and Arm-PCR of CDR3 regions were used to build the TCR beta libraries. In TCRdb, the multiplex PCR reads were re-called with MiXCR into one record per CDR3 protein. This sample has 450,000 to 600,000 distinct CDR3 sequences; approximately 15% occur once, and the top ten carry roughly a tenth. The sample holds many counts of this clonotype. Its matching antigen is unknown. Specified time point: newly diagnosed GD, antithyroid drugs for less than 3 months. The TCR library was made from RNA extracted from PBMCs. In Xi'an, China, an endocrinology department was the source of patients. Staff took 7.5 to 9.5 milliliters of peripheral blood and put it into EDTA tubes. The CDR3 is 13 residues long. In germline, CDR1 is MDHEN, CDR2 SYDVKM. Trimming at V came to 1 base and at J to 6 bases, leaving 3 bases not matched to a gene. The same data also contributed to another study, on T cells in Graves' hyperthyroidism and ophthalmopathy.

The chain links TRBV28 to TRBJ2-7, with TRBD1 identical over 7 bases. This TCR was recovered from a man aged 25 to 40 with Graves disease. The starting material was peripheral blood mononuclear cells (PBMCs), obtained at new diagnosis, from a patient treated with antithyroid drugs. The CDR3 nucleotides are TGTGCCAGCAGTTTATCGGACAGGAGCGAGCAGTACTTC. Translating it yields CASSLSDRSEQYF.